This TCR beta chain is drawn from a study of T cells after posttransplantation cyclophosphamide. About this clone: Its antigen is unknown.

The study, taken as a whole, reports: Recipient CMV seropositivity and CMV reactivation strongly tracked TRB clonality. Blood and skin or GI T cell repertoires showed limited TRB overlap. Donor-recipient repertoire similarity was low at 1-2 months, rising over year one.

CDR3 length: 15 amino acids. Per germline, CDR1 LGHNA and CDR2 YSLEER. V lost 4 bases, J lost 0 bases, and 12 bases lay in between. Assay used: immunoSEQ multiplex PCR; TCRdb lists only in-frame clones, some missing. The sample consists of roughly 20,000 clones, nearly 99% of them appearing once. Cells defined as naive were viable CD3+CD4+ or CD3+CD8+ and CCR7+CD45RA+CD45RO-CD95-CD27+CD28+. The chain recombines TRBV4-3 with TRBJ2-5; D possibly corresponds to TRBD1 (5 bases). Sequencing was done on a sample of naive CD4+ T cells sorted from PBMCs. The sequence derives from a man aged 35 to 55 in good health, CMV-negative, and a related stem cell transplant donor. The DNA for the CDR3 is TGCGCCAGCAGCCCGCAGGGCGGCGACCAAGAGACCCAGTACTTC. Residues: CASSPQGGDQETQYF.